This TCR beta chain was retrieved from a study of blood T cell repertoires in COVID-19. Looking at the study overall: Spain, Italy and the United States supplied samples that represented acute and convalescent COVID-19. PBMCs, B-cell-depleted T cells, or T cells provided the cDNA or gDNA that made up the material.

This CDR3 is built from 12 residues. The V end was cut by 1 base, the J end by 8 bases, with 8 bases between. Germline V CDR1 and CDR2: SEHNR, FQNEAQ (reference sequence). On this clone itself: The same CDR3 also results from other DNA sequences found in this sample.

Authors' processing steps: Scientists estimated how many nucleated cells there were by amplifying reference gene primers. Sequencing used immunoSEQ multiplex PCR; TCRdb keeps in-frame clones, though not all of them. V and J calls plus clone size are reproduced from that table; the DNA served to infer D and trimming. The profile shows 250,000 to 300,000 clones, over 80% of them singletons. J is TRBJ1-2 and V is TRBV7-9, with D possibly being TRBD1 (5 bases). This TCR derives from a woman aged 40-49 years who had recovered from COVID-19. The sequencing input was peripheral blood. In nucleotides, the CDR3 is TGTGCCAGCAGCTTAGGCGGGGGAGGCTACACCTTC. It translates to CASSLGGGGYTF.